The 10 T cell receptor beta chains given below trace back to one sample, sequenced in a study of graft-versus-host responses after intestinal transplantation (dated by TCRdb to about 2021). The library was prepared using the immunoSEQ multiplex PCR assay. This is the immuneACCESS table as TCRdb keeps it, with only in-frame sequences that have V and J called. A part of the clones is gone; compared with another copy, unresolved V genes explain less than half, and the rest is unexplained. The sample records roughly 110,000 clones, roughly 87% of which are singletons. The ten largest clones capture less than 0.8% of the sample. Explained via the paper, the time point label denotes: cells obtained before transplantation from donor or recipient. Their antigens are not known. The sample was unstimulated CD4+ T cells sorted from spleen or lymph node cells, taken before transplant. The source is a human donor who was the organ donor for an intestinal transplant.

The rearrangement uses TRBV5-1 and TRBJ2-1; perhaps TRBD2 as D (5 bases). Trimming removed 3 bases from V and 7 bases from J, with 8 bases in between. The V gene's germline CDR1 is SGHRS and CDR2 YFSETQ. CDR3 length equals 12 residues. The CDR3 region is CASSWERNEQFF. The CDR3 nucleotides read TGCGCCAGCAGCTGGGAGCGGAATGAGCAGTTCTTC.

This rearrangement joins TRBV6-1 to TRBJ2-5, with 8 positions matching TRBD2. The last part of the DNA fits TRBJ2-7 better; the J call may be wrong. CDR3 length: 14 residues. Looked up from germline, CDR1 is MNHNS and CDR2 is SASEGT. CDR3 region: CASSPVSGGNEQYF. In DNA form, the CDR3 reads TGTGCCAGCAGCCCTGTGAGCGGGGGAAACGAGCAGTACTTC.

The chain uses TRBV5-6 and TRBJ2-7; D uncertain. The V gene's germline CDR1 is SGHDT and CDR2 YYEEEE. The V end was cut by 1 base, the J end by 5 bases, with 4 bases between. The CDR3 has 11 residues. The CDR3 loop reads CASSLMDEQYF. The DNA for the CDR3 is TGTGCCAGCAGCTTGATGGACGAGCAGTACTTC.

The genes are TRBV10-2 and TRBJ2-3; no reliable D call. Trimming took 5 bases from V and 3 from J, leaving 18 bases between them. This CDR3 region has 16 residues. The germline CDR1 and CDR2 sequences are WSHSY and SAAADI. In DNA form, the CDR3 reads TGCGCCAGCAGTCCCCCAAACCTTCATGGGACAGATACGCAGTATTTT. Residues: CASSPPNLHGTDTQYF.

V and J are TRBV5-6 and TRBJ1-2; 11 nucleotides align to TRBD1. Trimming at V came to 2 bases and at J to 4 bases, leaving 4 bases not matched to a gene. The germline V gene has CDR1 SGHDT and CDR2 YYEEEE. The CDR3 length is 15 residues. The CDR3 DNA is TGTGCCAGCAGCTTCACCGGGACAGGGGGCTATGGCTACACCTTC. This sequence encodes CASSFTGTGGYGYTF.

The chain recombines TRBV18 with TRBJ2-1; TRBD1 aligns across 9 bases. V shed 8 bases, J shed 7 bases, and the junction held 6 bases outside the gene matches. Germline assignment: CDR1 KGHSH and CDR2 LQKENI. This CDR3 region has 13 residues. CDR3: CASADRGGNEQFF. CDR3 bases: TGTGCCAGCGCGGACAGGGGTGGTAATGAGCAGTTCTTC.

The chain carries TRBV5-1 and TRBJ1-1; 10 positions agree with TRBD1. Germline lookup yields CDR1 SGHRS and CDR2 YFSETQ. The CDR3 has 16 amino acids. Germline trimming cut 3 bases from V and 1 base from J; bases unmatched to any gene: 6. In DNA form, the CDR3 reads TGCGCCAGCAGCTCCGGACAGGGGGTATCGAACACTGAAGCTTTCTTT. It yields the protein CASSSGQGVSNTEAFF.

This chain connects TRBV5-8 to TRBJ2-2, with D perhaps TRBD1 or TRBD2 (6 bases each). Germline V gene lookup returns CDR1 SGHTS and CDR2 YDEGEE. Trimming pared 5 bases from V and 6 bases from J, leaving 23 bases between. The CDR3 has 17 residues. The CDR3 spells CASSNWGGRGASGELFF. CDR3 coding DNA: TGTGCCAGCAGTAACTGGGGAGGCAGGGGAGCCTCCGGGGAGCTGTTTTTT.

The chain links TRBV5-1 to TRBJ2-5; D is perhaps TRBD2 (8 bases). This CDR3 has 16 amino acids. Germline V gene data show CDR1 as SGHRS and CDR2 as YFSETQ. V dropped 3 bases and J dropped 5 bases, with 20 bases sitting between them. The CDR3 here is CASSSGAGVRGETQYF. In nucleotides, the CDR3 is TGCGCCAGCAGCTCGGGAGCGGGAGTCAGGGGGGAGACCCAGTACTTC.

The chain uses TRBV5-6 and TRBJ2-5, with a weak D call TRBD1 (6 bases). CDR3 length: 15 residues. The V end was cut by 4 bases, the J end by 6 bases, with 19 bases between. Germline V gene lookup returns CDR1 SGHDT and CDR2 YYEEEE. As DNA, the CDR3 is TGTGCCAGCAGCCCTTCTTGGGGGCCAGGGAAGACCCAGTACTTC. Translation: CASSPSWGPGKTQYF.